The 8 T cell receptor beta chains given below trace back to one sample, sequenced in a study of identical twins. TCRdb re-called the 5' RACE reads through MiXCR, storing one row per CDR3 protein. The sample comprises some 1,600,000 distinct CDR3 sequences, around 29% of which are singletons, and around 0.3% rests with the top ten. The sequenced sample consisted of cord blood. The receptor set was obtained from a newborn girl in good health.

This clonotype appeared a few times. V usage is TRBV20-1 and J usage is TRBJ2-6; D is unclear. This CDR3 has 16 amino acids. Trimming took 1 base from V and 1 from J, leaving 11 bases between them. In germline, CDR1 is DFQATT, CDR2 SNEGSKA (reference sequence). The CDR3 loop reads CSARATTVSGANVLTF. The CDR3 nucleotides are TGCAGTGCTAGAGCTACGACTGTTTCTGGGGCCAACGTCCTGACTTTC.

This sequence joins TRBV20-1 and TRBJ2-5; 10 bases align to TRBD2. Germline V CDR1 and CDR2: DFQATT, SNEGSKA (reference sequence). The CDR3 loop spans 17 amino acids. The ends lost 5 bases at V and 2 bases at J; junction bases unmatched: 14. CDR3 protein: CSAGLAGGTSTQETQYF. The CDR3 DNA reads TGCAGTGCTGGATTAGCGGGGGGTACCTCAACGCAAGAGACCCAGTACTTC.

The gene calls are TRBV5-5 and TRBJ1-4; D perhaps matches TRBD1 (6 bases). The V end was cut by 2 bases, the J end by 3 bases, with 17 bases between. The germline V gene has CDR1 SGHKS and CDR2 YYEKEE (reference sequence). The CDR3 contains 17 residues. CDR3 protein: CASSLDRTGRANEKLFF. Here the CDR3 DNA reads TGTGCCAGCAGCTTAGACCGAACAGGGCGAGCTAATGAAAAACTGTTTTTT.

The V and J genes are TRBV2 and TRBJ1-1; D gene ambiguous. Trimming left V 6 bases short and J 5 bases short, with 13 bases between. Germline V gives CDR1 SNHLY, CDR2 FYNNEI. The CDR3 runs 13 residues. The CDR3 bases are TGTGCCAGCAGCAAAGAGAAAAGGACTGAAGCTTTCTTT. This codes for CASSKEKRTEAFF.

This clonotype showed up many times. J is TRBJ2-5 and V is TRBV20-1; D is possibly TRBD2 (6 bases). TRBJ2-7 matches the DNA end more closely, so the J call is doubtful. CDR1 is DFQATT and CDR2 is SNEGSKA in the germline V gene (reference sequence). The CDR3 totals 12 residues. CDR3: CSARDLGGEQYF. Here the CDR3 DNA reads TGCAGTGCTAGAGATCTGGGGGGCGAGCAGTACTTC.

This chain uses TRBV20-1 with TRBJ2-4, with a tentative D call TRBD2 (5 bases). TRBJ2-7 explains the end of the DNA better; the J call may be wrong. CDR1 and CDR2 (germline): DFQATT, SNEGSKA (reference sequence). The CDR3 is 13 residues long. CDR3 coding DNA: TGCAGTGCCCCAACGGACTCCCCCTACGAGCAGTACTTC. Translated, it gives CSAPTDSPYEQYF.

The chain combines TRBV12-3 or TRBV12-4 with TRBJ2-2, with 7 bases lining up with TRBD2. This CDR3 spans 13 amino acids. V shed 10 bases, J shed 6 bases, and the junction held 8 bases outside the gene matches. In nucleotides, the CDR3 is TGTGCCACCTCTACTAGCGTGGCCGGGGAGCTGTTTTTT. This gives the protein CATSTSVAGELFF.

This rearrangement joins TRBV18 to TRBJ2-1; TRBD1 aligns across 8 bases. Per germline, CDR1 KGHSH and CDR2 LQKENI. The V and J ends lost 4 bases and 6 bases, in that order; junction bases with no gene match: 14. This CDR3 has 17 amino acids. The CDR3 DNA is TGTGCCAGCTCACTATCATCTGGCAGGGGGCGCCTCAATGAGCAGTTCTTC. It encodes CASSLSSGRGRLNEQFF.